This T cell receptor (beta chain) appears in the sequencing data of a study of CD8 T cells in ankylosing spondylitis. V shed 1 base and J shed 4 bases, with 7 bases lying between them. Germline-derived CDR1 and CDR2 are MNHNS and SASEGT. The CDR3 is made up of 13 amino acids. Study-level findings and limits: The authors found the disease-linked clones to be CD8+ and relatively rare in peripheral blood.

Via MiXCR, TCRdb re-called the 5' RACE reads, giving one row per CDR3 protein. The table shows about 130,000 distinct CDR3 sequences, with roughly 6.6% occurring only once. Points on this clonotype: Its antigen is as yet unknown.

V is TRBV6-1 and J is TRBJ1-2, with D perhaps matching TRBD1 (6 bases). This receptor was taken from a female donor with ankylosing spondylitis or in good health (not recorded which). The sequenced sample was blood, either unsorted or a sorted T cell fraction (not recorded which). The CDR3 DNA reads TGTGCCAGCAGTGAAGAGGGGGGCTATGGCTACACCTTC. As protein: CASSEEGGYGYTF.